These 19 T cell receptor beta chains originate from one sample sequenced in a study of T cell changes during pregnancy in multiple sclerosis. Using immunoSEQ multiplex PCR, the repertoire was profiled, and TCRdb retains in-frame clones only, with some absent. The sample holds more than 60,000 clones, 90% to 95% seen once. The material sequenced was peripheral blood, taken in the second trimester of pregnancy. The receptors here all came from a female donor with multiple sclerosis, enrolled in a pregnancy study.

This clone was recorded a few times. This rearrangement joins TRBV13 to TRBJ1-1; D not resolved. Trimming took 3 bases from V and 0 from J, leaving 8 bases between them. CDR3 length equals 14 residues. The germline V gene has CDR1 PRHDT and CDR2 FYEKMQ (reference sequence). The CDR3 loop is CASSLRNLNTEAFF. CDR3 nucleotides: TGTGCCAGCAGCTTGCGCAACTTGAACACTGAAGCTTTCTTT.

This chain links TRBV6-5 with TRBJ1-2; 7 bases are shared with TRBD1. Germline V CDR1 and CDR2: MNHEY, SVGAGI. The junction had 9 bases not matched to a gene; V was cut back by 0 bases and J by 8 bases. This CDR3 has 15 residues. CDR3 bases: TGTGCCAGCAGTTACTCGGGACAGCCGTCGTCCGGCTACACCTTC. Translated: CASSYSGQPSSGYTF.

The chain carries TRBV18 and TRBJ1-2, with 11 bases lining up with TRBD1. The CDR3 is 14 amino acids. V was pared by 6 bases and J by 5 bases, with 5 bases of the junction left unmatched. The V gene's germline CDR1 is KGHSH and CDR2 LQKENI. CDR3 bases: TGTGCCAGCTCGTCGGGACAGGGGGAGTATGGCTACACCTTC. Encoded protein: CASSSGQGEYGYTF.

The chain combines TRBV19 with TRBJ1-1; D may be TRBD1 (5 bases). Germline assignment: CDR1 LNHDA and CDR2 SQIVND (reference sequence). Trimming removed 6 bases at V and 5 bases at J, with 22 bases between. This CDR3 is 16 amino acids long. The CDR3 bases are TGTGCCAGTAGCCTCAGGGTGGATGGGCGTAGGACTGAAGCTTTCTTT. Protein sequence: CASSLRVDGRRTEAFF.

The CDR3 sequence is CASSLPPREYGTGELFF. The CDR3 DNA sequence: TGTGCCAGCAGTCTTCCCCCTAGGGAGTATGGCACCGGGGAGCTGTTTTTT. The genes are TRBV7-8 and TRBJ2-2, with TRBD2 as a possible D gene (5 bases). The CDR3 is 17 residues long. The germline V gene has CDR1 SGHVS and CDR2 FQNEAQ. V was shortened by 6 bases and J by 4 bases, with 21 bases between the two germline ends.

This chain joins TRBV29-1 and TRBJ1-2; TRBD1 might be the D (5 bases). The CDR3 consists of 14 residues. V was trimmed by 4 bases and J by 2 bases, leaving 14 bases between them. CDR1 and CDR2 (germline): SQVTM, ANQGSEA. CDR3 DNA sequence: TGCAGCGTTGTCCAGGGAAATCCGAACTATGGCTACACCTTC. Translation gives CSVVQGNPNYGYTF.

The rearrangement joins TRBV28 to TRBJ1-5, with 9 positions matching TRBD1. CDR1 is MDHEN and CDR2 is SYDVKM in the germline V gene. The CDR3 totals 15 residues. The V gene end was trimmed by 9 bases and the J gene end by 2 bases; junction bases not matched to a gene: 8. For the CDR3, the DNA is TGTGCCAGTTTACAGGGGGCTAGGGGCAATCAGCCCCAGCATTTT. It is translated as CASLQGARGNQPQHF. Together with reference TRBV28 and TRBJ1-5, the CDR3 gives the full variable domain: DVKVTQSSRYLVKRTGEKVFLECVQDMDHENMFWYRQDPGLGLRLIYFSYDVKMKEKGDIPEGYSVSREKKERFSLILESASTNQTSMYLCASLQGARGNQPQHFGDGTRLSIL.

The chain recombines TRBV5-1 with TRBJ2-1; D ambiguous. V was cut by 4 bases and J by 4 bases, with 15 bases left in between. Germline V CDR1 and CDR2: SGHRS, YFSETQ. This CDR3 contains 15 residues. CDR3 amino acids: CASSLVASGYNEQFF. CDR3 sequence (DNA): TGCGCCAGCAGCCTGGTGGCTAGTGGGTACAATGAGCAGTTCTTC.

This CDR3 is CASSPRPDTQYF. For the CDR3, the DNA is TGTGCCAGCAGCCCTCGTCCAGATACGCAGTATTTT. V and J are TRBV7-8 and TRBJ2-3; D uncertain. V gave up 5 bases and J gave up 4 bases, with 7 bases separating them. CDR1 and CDR2 (germline): SGHVS, FQNEAQ. This CDR3 comprises 12 residues. Supplemented by reference TRBV7-8 and TRBJ2-3, the full variable domain reads GAGVSQSPRYKVAKRGQDVALRCDPISGHVSLFWYQQALGQGPEFLTYFQNEAQLDKSGLPSDRFFAERPEGSVSTLKIQRTQQEDSAVYLCASSPRPDTQYFGPGTRLTVL.

The gene calls are TRBV27 and TRBJ2-2, with D unclear. Germline loops: CDR1 MNHEY, CDR2 SMNVEV (reference sequence). The CDR3 loop spans 13 amino acids. V was clipped by 5 bases and J by 7 bases, with 11 bases between them. CDR3 loop: CASSPQVDGELFF. The CDR3, as DNA: TGTGCCAGCAGTCCCCAAGTAGACGGGGAGCTGTTTTTT.

This clone showed up just once. This chain links TRBV4-1 with TRBJ2-4; 11 nucleotides align to TRBD2. The CDR3 is 19 amino acids. Germline V lookup: CDR1 MGHRA, CDR2 YSYEKL. V dropped 6 bases and J dropped 8; count of bases not matched to a gene: 21. The CDR3 sequence: CASRHKAHPTSGTQDIQYF. In DNA, the CDR3 is TGCGCCAGCAGACACAAGGCCCATCCGACTAGCGGGACTCAAGACATTCAGTACTTC.

The CDR3 DNA reads as TGTGCCAGCAGCCCTAGGGGGACAGGGGGGATTATAGATACGCAGTATTTT. Its translation: CASSPRGTGGIIDTQYF. The chain has TRBV7-6 and TRBJ2-3, with TRBD1 matching 11 bases. V dropped 5 bases and J dropped 5; count of bases not matched to a gene: 12. In germline, CDR1 is SGHVS, CDR2 FNYEAQ. This CDR3 has 17 residues.

The J gene is TRBJ1-2, the V gene TRBV19; 7 bases match TRBD1. Germline-derived CDR1 and CDR2 are LNHDA and SQIVND (reference sequence). J lost 3 bases, V lost 6 bases, and 7 bases had no gene match. The CDR3 totals 14 residues. The CDR3 sequence: CASRPDRDDYGYTF. CDR3 nucleotides: TGTGCCAGTAGGCCCGACAGGGACGACTATGGCTACACCTTC.

This clone appeared once. The V call is TRBV7-3, the J call TRBJ2-2; 8 positions agree with TRBD2. Trimming at V came to 3 bases and at J to 4 bases, leaving 7 bases not matched to a gene. The germline CDR1 and CDR2 sequences are SGHTA and FQGTGA. The CDR3 sequence is 16 residues long. This chain's CDR3 is CASSFNGGEGTGELFF. The CDR3 DNA reads as TGTGCCAGCAGCTTCAACGGGGGGGAGGGCACCGGGGAGCTGTTTTTT.

The CDR3 nucleotides read TGTGCCAGCAGCGTAGGAGCTAGCGGGAATAGTTTAGAGACCCAGTACTTC. This gives the protein CASSVGASGNSLETQYF. The V call is TRBV9, the J call TRBJ2-5; the match to TRBD2 covers 9 bases. Germline CDR1 and CDR2: SGDLS and YYNGEE. The V segment lost 0 bases and the J segment 4 bases; nucleotides outside the gene matches: 10. The length of the CDR3 is 17 residues.

The chain joins TRBV7-9 to TRBJ1-5; possible D gene TRBD1, 5 bases. The germline V and J ends were trimmed by 1 base and 5 bases, with 6 bases remaining between them. There are 13 residues in the CDR3. CDR1 SEHNR and CDR2 FQNEAQ come from the germline V gene (reference sequence). DNA of the CDR3: TGTGCCAGCAGCTTAGAAGGGGATCAGCCCCAGCATTTT. Protein product: CASSLEGDQPQHF.

The chain uses TRBV19 and TRBJ2-5; 11 bases align to TRBD1. This CDR3 is built from 15 residues. Germline CDR1 and CDR2: LNHDA and SQIVND (reference sequence). Unmatched junction bases numbered 6, after V lost 5 bases and J lost 4 bases. CDR3 coding DNA: TGTGCCAGTAGTGTTGGACAGGGGGCCACAGAGACCCAGTACTTC. Translating it yields CASSVGQGATETQYF.

V usage is TRBV7-2 and J usage is TRBJ2-3; 8 nucleotides agree with TRBD2. The V segment lost 2 bases and the J segment 4 bases; nucleotides outside the gene matches: 2. This CDR3 is built from 14 residues. Germline V gene data show CDR1 as SGHTA and CDR2 as FQGNSA. The CDR3 is CASSLNGGADTQYF. Written as DNA, the CDR3 is TGTGCCAGCAGCTTAAACGGGGGGGCAGATACGCAGTATTTT.

V usage is TRBV11-2 and J usage is TRBJ1-4, with 7 bases identical to TRBD1. This CDR3 is built from 13 residues. The J segment lost 10 bases and the V segment lost 1 base, leaving 3 bases of the junction unmatched. CDR1 SGHAT and CDR2 FQNNGV come from the germline V gene. The DNA for the CDR3 is TGTGCCAGCAGCTTAGCCGGGACAGTAAAACTGTTTTTT. Translating it yields CASSLAGTVKLFF.